The 29 T cell receptor beta chains reported below all come from one sample, sequenced in a study of blood T cells in healthy people across ages. Sample-barcoded 5' priming and a J-beta primer mix drove a second PCR of roughly 7 to 11 cycles. TCRdb fed the 5' RACE reads into MiXCR, producing one record per CDR3 protein. The table shows 1.5 million to 2 million distinct CDR3 sequences, with around 48% occurring only once. Sequenced material: blood. Receptor source: a woman between 40 and 55 years old in good health.

Written as DNA, the CDR3 is TGTGCCAGCAGCTTAGATGGACTAGCGGGGGTAGAGCAAGAGACCCAGTACTTC. Amino acid sequence: CASSLDGLAGVEQETQYF. The chain is built from TRBV7-9 and TRBJ2-5, with TRBD2 matching over 13 bases. Germline-derived CDR1 and CDR2 are SEHNR and FQNEAQ (reference sequence). This CDR3 has 18 residues. Trimming cost V 1 base and J 2 bases; bases outside gene matches: 7.

The V call is TRBV5-1, the J call TRBJ2-7; 11 nucleotides agree with TRBD1. The V and J ends lost 3 bases and 2 bases, in that order; junction bases with no gene match: 4. CDR3 length: 15 amino acids. In germline, CDR1 is SGHRS, CDR2 YFSETQ. CDR3 in DNA: TGCGCCAGCAGCTGGGGACAGGGGGGGGCCTACGAGCAGTACTTC. Translating gives CASSWGQGGAYEQYF.

The chain is built from TRBV4-2 and TRBJ1-2; D is ambiguous. CDR1 LGHNA and CDR2 YNFKEQ come from the germline V gene. V was pared by 0 bases and J by 0 bases, with 11 bases between. This CDR3 spans 16 amino acids. CDR3 bases: TGTGCCAGCAGCCAAGAGTCGGGCAGAGCTAACTATGGCTACACCTTC. As protein: CASSQESGRANYGYTF.

The rearrangement joins TRBV5-1 to TRBJ2-3; no clear D gene. The CDR3 sequence is 13 residues long. The germline V and J ends were trimmed by 4 bases and 8 bases, with 14 bases remaining between them. In germline, CDR1 is SGHRS, CDR2 YFSETQ. The CDR3 nucleotides read TGCGCCAGCAGCATCGACGGCCTCGCTACGCAGTATTTT. This gives the protein CASSIDGLATQYF.

The chain joins TRBV27 to TRBJ2-1; no reliable D call. CDR1 is MNHEY, CDR2 SMNVEV, per germline (reference sequence). The CDR3 has 13 residues. Trimming removed 5 bases at V and 9 bases at J, with 14 bases between. CDR3 loop: CASSPPRSCEQFF. CDR3 coding DNA: TGTGCCAGCAGTCCACCCCGGAGTTGTGAGCAGTTCTTC.

In its sample, this clonotype was seen a few times. The chain is built from TRBV12-3 or TRBV12-4 and TRBJ2-1, with TRBD2 matching over 11 bases. The CDR3 has 15 residues. J gave up 4 bases and V 6 bases, and 5 bases lay outside the gene matches. The CDR3 region has the DNA TGTGCCAGCAGGCAGTCTAGCGGGGGGTACAATGAGCAGTTCTTC. This gives the protein CASRQSSGGYNEQFF.

The chain couples TRBV6-5 to TRBJ1-3, with D hard to call. This CDR3 has 17 amino acids. Trimming stripped 0 bases from V and 2 bases from J, with 14 bases between. Germline values: CDR1 MNHEY, CDR2 SVGAGI. The CDR3 sequence is CASSYSDWVLAGNTIYF. The CDR3 DNA reads as TGTGCCAGCAGTTACTCTGATTGGGTTTTGGCTGGAAACACCATATATTTT.

The chain links TRBV15 to TRBJ2-7; 7 bases are a match to TRBD2. The CDR3 has 15 amino acids. The V segment lost 9 bases and the J segment 0 bases; nucleotides outside the gene matches: 11. The germline gives CDR1 LNHNV, CDR2 YYDKDF (reference sequence). For the CDR3, the DNA is TGTGCCACGTCCGCGGGAGCCCCTAGCTCCTACGAGCAGTACTTC. Protein product: CATSAGAPSSYEQYF.

V is TRBV7-2 and J is TRBJ1-4; no clear D gene. The V gene's germline CDR1 is SGHTA and CDR2 FQGNSA. This CDR3 contains 15 residues. Deletions cut 1 base from V and 3 bases from J, with 9 bases between. The CDR3 sequence: CASSLGQLSNEKLFF. For the CDR3, the DNA is TGTGCCAGCAGCTTAGGTCAATTATCTAATGAAAAACTGTTTTTT. The variable domain in full, with the rest retrieved from reference TRBV7-2 and TRBJ1-4, is GAGVSQSPSNKVTEKGKDVELRCDPISGHTALYWYRQSLGQGLEFLIYFQGNSAPDKSGLPSDRFSAERTGGSVSTLTIQRTQQEDSAVYLCASSLGQLSNEKLFFGSGTQLSVL.

V is TRBV25-1 and J is TRBJ2-7; D call uncertain. CDR1 is MGHDK, CDR2 SYGVNS, per germline. Deletions cut 4 bases from V and 6 bases from J, with 7 bases between. This CDR3 spans 11 amino acids. CDR3 in DNA: TGTGCCAGCAGTGTGTGGTCCGAGCAGTACTTC. Translation gives CASSVWSEQYF.

This clonotype has a handful of counts. V and J are TRBV11-2 and TRBJ2-7; a weak D match, TRBD2 (5 bases). In germline, CDR1 is SGHAT, CDR2 FQNNGV. V lost 0 bases, J lost 1 base, and 7 bases lay in between. The length of the CDR3 is 14 residues. The CDR3 DNA sequence: TGTGCCAGCAGCTTAGAGGCGGGTTCCTACGAGCAGTACTTC. This gives the protein CASSLEAGSYEQYF.

This clonotype has only one observation. The V gene is TRBV6-2 or TRBV6-3, the J gene TRBJ2-2; 7 bases are shared with TRBD2. The CDR3 runs 17 residues. The germline CDR1 and CDR2 sequences are MNHEY and SVGEGT. V was clipped by 6 bases and J by 5 bases; unmatched bases: 15. The CDR3 sequence is CASRPGFGGGYTGELFF. CDR3 nucleotides: TGTGCCAGCAGGCCCGGATTTGGGGGGGGTTATACCGGGGAGCTGTTTTTT.

V usage is TRBV6-5 and J usage is TRBJ2-1; D remains ambiguous. Trimming took 6 bases from V and 5 from J, leaving 11 bases between them. The CDR3 loop spans 13 amino acids. The germline CDR1 and CDR2 sequences are MNHEY and SVGAGI. The CDR3 DNA reads TGTGCCAGCAGCGACAAAATGAACAATGAGCAGTTCTTC. It encodes CASSDKMNNEQFF.

The chain carries TRBV7-9 and TRBJ1-2; TRBD1 agrees at 7 bases. The V segment lost 5 bases and the J segment 3 bases; nucleotides outside the gene matches: 9. Germline CDR1 SEHNR, CDR2 FQNEAQ (reference sequence). This CDR3 comprises 15 residues. CDR3 sequence (DNA): TGTGCCAGCAGCCCTAAGGGGGCCGGGGACTATGGCTACACCTTC. Amino acids: CASSPKGAGDYGYTF. The variable domain in full, completed from reference TRBV7-9 and TRBJ1-2, reads DTGVSQNPRHKITKRGQNVTFRCDPISEHNRLYWYRQTLGQGPEFLTYFQNEAQLEKSRLLSDRFSAERPKGSFSTLEIQRTEQGDSAMYLCASSPKGAGDYGYTFGSGTRLTVV.

This clonotype has only a few counts. The genes are TRBV20-1 and TRBJ2-5; D perhaps matches TRBD1 (6 bases). V was shortened by 0 bases and J by 5 bases, with 16 bases between the two germline ends. This CDR3 region has 15 residues. CDR1 DFQATT and CDR2 SNEGSKA come from the germline V gene (reference sequence). CDR3 sequence: CSARDRVGAGETQYF. CDR3 nucleotides: TGCAGTGCTAGAGATAGGGTGGGGGCAGGGGAGACCCAGTACTTC.

CDR3 sequence (DNA): TGTGCCAGCAGCCCGGGACTCATGAATGAAAAACTGTTTTTT. Its translation: CASSPGLMNEKLFF. The chain is built from TRBV7-6 and TRBJ1-4; D is perhaps TRBD1 (5 bases). Between the trimmed V and J ends, which lost 5 bases and 5 bases, there was a span of 12 bases. The CDR3 contains 14 residues. The V gene's germline CDR1 is SGHVS and CDR2 FNYEAQ. The whole variable domain, filled in from reference TRBV7-6 and TRBJ1-4, reads GAGVSQSPRYKVTKRGQDVALRCDPISGHVSLYWYRQALGQGPEFLTYFNYEAQQDKSGLPNDRFSAERPEGSISTLTIQRTEQRDSAMYRCASSPGLMNEKLFFGSGTQLSVL.

In this sample, this clonotype turned up a few times. The V gene is TRBV7-8, the J gene TRBJ2-7; D is ambiguous. This CDR3 is built from 14 residues. The germline V and J ends were trimmed by 1 base and 4 bases, with 11 bases remaining between them. Germline CDR1 reads SGHVS; CDR2 reads FQNEAQ. The DNA of the CDR3 is TGTGCCAGCAGCTTAGGGACGGTGGATTACGAGCAGTACTTC. Its protein is CASSLGTVDYEQYF.

This clonotype was found a few times. The chain links TRBV9 to TRBJ2-3; 14 bases match TRBD2. CDR3 length: 19 residues. CDR1 SGDLS and CDR2 YYNGEE come from the germline V gene. V trimming: 4 bases; J trimming: 3 bases; junction bases outside the gene matches: 13. The CDR3 bases are TGTGCCAGCAGCCTTTCCCGACTAGCGGGGGGGCGAGGAACAGATACGCAGTATTTT. As protein: CASSLSRLAGGRGTDTQYF.

The rearrangement joins TRBV7-2 to TRBJ1-4; 7 nucleotides line up with TRBD1. CDR3 size: 14 residues. Per the germline V gene, CDR1 is SGHTA and CDR2 is FQGNSA. Unmatched junction bases numbered 3, after V lost 3 bases and J lost 5 bases. The CDR3 region is CASSFRTGNEKLFF. The DNA for the CDR3 is TGTGCCAGCAGCTTCCGGACAGGAAATGAAAAACTGTTTTTT.

The chain employs TRBV7-8 and TRBJ2-1; TRBD1 is a possible D gene (5 bases). The germline V gene encodes CDR1 SGHVS and CDR2 FQNEAQ. Trimming removed 4 bases at V and 8 bases at J, with 21 bases between. There are 16 residues in the CDR3. CDR3 nucleotide sequence: TGTGCCAGCAGCTCCTACGGTATAGACAGACGAGATGAGCAGTTCTTC. Translating gives CASSSYGIDRRDEQFF.

This clonotype was seen a few times. CDR3 residues: CASSYGHNEQFF. As DNA, the CDR3 is TGTGCCAGCAGTTACGGACACAATGAGCAGTTCTTC. The chain carries TRBV6-2 or TRBV6-3 and TRBJ2-1; D ambiguous. This CDR3 comprises 12 residues. Germline CDR1 MNHEY, CDR2 SVGEGT. Trimming pared 2 bases from V and 5 bases from J, leaving 4 bases between.

In this sample, this clonotype turned up a few times. As DNA, the CDR3 is TGTGCCAGCAGCCAAGATACAGGACTACAACCTGGCTATGGCTACACCTTC. It is translated as CASSQDTGLQPGYGYTF. The chain couples TRBV4-2 to TRBJ1-2; D might be TRBD1 (5 bases). The CDR3 consists of 17 residues. The germline V gene encodes CDR1 LGHNA and CDR2 YNFKEQ. The ends were cut back, 0 bases at V and 4 bases at J, with 18 bases in the middle.

The J gene is TRBJ2-4, the V gene TRBV13, with D perhaps assigned TRBD1 or TRBD2 (5 bases each). The J call is uncertain, as TRBJ2-7 better fits the DNA end. CDR3 length: 14 residues. Germline assignment: CDR1 PRHDT and CDR2 FYEKMQ (reference sequence). The CDR3 here is CASSSGLGGHEQYF. The CDR3, as DNA: TGTGCCAGCAGCTCAGGCCTTGGGGGTCACGAGCAGTACTTC.

This clonotype occurred a few times. The V and J genes are TRBV20-1 and TRBJ2-3; D not resolved. This CDR3 contains 15 residues. V was cut by 6 bases and J by 4 bases, with 20 bases left in between. CDR1 DFQATT and CDR2 SNEGSKA come from the germline V gene (reference sequence). Here the CDR3 reads CSAPAHRDPSDTQYF. CDR3 in DNA: TGCAGTGCCCCCGCCCACCGTGACCCCTCAGATACGCAGTATTTT.

Regarding this clonotype: The junction shows a germline mismatch at one end, possibly a read error. The V gene is TRBV27, the J gene TRBJ2-5; the match to TRBD1 covers 10 bases. This CDR3 contains 18 residues. From germline, CDR1 is MNHEY and CDR2 SMNVEV (reference sequence). CDR3 bases: TGTGCCAGCAGCGAGAGACTTCCGGGGACAGGGGAACAGGAGACTCAGTACTTC. It translates to CASSERLPGTGEQETQYF.

This chain uses TRBV7-2 with TRBJ2-7; TRBD1 aligns across 10 bases. J gave up 4 bases and V 5 bases, and 8 bases lay outside the gene matches. Germline CDR1 reads SGHTA; CDR2 reads FQGNSA. The CDR3 sequence is 15 residues long. This CDR3 reads CASSATGTGVYEQYF. In nucleotides, the CDR3 is TGTGCCAGCAGCGCTACCGGGACAGGGGTTTACGAGCAGTACTTC.

The chain uses TRBV12-3 or TRBV12-4 and TRBJ2-3; no firm D call. The CDR3 has 12 residues. Deletions cut 3 bases from V and 7 bases from J, with 8 bases between. CDR3 amino acids: CASSFPSHTQYF. CDR3 coding DNA: TGTGCCAGCAGTTTCCCCAGCCATACGCAGTATTTT.

The chain links TRBV10-3 to TRBJ2-3; 9 bases are a match to TRBD2. CDR1 and CDR2 (germline): ENHRY, SYGVKD. J was trimmed by 1 base and V by 2 bases; bases with no gene match: 7. The CDR3 runs to 17 residues. CDR3 sequence: CAISEDVAGEGTDTQYF. The CDR3 DNA sequence: TGTGCCATCAGTGAGGATGTAGCGGGGGAAGGCACAGATACGCAGTATTTT.

The chain joins TRBV6-2 or TRBV6-3 to TRBJ1-2; D may be TRBD1 (5 bases). The CDR3 is 13 residues long. Trimming stripped 5 bases from V and 6 bases from J, with 13 bases between. Germline CDR1 reads MNHEY; CDR2 reads SVGEGT. The CDR3 sequence is CASSLFRADGYTF. The CDR3 coding sequence is TGTGCCAGCAGTCTATTCAGGGCCGATGGCTACACCTTC.